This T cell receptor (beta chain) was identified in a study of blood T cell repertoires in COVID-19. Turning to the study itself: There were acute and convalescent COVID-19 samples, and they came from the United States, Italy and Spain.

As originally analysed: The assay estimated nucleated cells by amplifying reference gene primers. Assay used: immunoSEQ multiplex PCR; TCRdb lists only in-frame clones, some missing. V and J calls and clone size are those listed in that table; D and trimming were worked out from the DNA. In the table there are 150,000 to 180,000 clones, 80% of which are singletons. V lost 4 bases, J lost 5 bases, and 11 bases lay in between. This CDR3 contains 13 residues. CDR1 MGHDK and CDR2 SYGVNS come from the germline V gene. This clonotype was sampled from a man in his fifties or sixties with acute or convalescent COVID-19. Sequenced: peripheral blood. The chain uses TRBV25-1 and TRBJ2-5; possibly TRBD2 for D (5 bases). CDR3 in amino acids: CASSVRDGETQYF. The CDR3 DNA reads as TGTGCCAGCAGTGTGAGGGATGGTGAGACCCAGTACTTC.